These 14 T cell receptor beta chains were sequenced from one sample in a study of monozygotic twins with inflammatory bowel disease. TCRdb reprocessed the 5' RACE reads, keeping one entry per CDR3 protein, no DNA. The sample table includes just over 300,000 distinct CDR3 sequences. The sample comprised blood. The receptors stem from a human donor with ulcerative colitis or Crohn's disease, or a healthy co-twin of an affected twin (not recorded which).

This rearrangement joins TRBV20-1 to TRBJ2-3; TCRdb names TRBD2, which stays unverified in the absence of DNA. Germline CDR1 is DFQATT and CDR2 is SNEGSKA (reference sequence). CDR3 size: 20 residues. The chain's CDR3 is CSARRTSGRHLYPSTDTQYF.

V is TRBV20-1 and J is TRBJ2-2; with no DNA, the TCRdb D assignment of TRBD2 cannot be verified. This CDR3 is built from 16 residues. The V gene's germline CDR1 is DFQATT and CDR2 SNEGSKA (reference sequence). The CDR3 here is CSARDQIGSRTGELFF.

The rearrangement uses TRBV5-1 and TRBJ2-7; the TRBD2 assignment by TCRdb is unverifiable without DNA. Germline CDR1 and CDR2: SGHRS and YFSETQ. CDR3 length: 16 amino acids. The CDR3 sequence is CASSMGLAELTYEQYF.

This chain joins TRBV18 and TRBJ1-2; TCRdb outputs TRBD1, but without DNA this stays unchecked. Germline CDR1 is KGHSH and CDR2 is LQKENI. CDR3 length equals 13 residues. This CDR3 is CASSPTEHYGYTF.

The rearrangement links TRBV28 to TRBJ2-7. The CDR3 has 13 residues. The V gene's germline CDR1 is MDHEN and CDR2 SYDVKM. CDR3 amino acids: CASSLYRAYEQYF. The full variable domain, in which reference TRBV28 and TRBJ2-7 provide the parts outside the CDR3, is DVKVTQSSRYLVKRTGEKVFLECVQDMDHENMFWYRQDPGLGLRLIYFSYDVKMKEKGDIPEGYSVSREKKERFSLILESASTNQTSMYLCASSLYRAYEQYFGPGTRLTVT.

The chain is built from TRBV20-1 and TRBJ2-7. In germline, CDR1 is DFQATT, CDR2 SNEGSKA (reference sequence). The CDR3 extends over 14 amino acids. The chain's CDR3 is CSATRQGAPYEQYF.

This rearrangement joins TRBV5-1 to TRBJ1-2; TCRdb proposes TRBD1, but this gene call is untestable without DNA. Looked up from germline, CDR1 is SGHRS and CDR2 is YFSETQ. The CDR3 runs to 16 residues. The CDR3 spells CASSLAGTGKGNGYTF.

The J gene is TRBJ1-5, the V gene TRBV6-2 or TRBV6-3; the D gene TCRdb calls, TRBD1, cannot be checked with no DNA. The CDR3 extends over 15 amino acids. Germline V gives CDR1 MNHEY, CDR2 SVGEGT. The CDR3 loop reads CASSYSLIRGQPQHF.

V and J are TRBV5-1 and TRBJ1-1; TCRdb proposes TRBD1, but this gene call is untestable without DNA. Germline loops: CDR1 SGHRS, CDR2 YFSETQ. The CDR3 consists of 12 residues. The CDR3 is CASSFSGGEAFF.

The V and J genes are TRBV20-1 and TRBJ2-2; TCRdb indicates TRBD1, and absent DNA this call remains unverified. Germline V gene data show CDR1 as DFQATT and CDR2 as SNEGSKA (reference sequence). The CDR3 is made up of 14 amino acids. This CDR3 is CSATRDRDTGELFF.

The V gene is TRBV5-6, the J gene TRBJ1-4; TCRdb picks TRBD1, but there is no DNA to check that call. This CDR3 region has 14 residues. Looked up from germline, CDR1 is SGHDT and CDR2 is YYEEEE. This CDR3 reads CASSSDRGLRKLFF.

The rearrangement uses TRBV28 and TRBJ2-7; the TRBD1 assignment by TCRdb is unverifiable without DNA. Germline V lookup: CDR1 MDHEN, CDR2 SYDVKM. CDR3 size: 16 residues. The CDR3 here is CASSSPLGGHLYEQYF.

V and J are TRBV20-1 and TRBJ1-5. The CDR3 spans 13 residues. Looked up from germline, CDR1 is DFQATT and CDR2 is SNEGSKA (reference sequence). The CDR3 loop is CSATPILNQPQHF.

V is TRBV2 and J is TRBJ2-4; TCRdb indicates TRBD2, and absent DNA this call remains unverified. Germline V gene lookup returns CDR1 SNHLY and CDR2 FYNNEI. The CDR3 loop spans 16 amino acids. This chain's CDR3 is CASSLMGAQAKNIQYF.